The 8 T cell receptor beta chains given below trace back to one sample, sequenced in a study of OX40 agonist ivuxolimab in advanced cancers. The table came from immunoSEQ multiplex PCR; TCRdb's copy has only in-frame clones and leaves some out. Counted here are about 82,000 clones, approximately 90% occurring once; the ten biggest clones make up over 1.5%. Sequenced material: CD4+ or CD8+ T cells sorted from blood, taken in a trial of the OX40 agonist ivuxolimab. These receptors were obtained from an adult with an advanced solid tumor such as melanoma, head and neck, liver or kidney cancer.

V and J are TRBV10-2 and TRBJ2-5; D is ambiguous. In germline, CDR1 is WSHSY, CDR2 SAAADI. The CDR3 totals 12 residues. Deletions cut 0 bases from V and 5 bases from J, with 4 bases between. Here the CDR3 DNA reads TGCGCCAGCAGTGAGTCGAGCGAGACCCAGTACTTC. Translating it yields CASSESSETQYF.

DNA for the CDR3: TGTGCCAGCAGTCTGCTAGCGGGCCTACCAGATACGCAGTATTTT. The encoded protein is CASSLLAGLPDTQYF. The J gene is TRBJ2-3, the V gene TRBV27; 8 positions match TRBD2. Per the germline V gene, CDR1 is MNHEY and CDR2 is SMNVEV (reference sequence). The trim removed 5 bases at V and 4 bases at J, leaving 8 bases unmatched. CDR3 length: 15 amino acids.

The chain recombines TRBV2 with TRBJ1-5; TRBD1 agrees at 7 bases. The CDR3 covers 13 residues. Germline V gives CDR1 SNHLY, CDR2 FYNNEI. V lost 7 bases, J lost 7 bases, and 7 bases stayed unmatched. The CDR3 DNA reads TGTGCCAGCACAGACAGGGTGGACCAGCCCCAGCATTTT. Amino acids: CASTDRVDQPQHF. Based on the CDR3 plus reference TRBV2 and TRBJ1-5, the full variable domain is EPEVTQTPSHQVTQMGQEVILRCVPISNHLYFYWYRQILGQKVEFLVSFYNNEISEKSEIFDDQFSVERPDGSNFTLKIRSTKLEDSAMYFCASTDRVDQPQHFGDGTRLSIL.

The rearrangement uses TRBV30 and TRBJ1-6, with 7 bases lining up with TRBD1. Trimming at V came to 1 base and at J to 9 bases, leaving 3 bases not matched to a gene. This CDR3 is built from 13 residues. Looked up from germline, CDR1 is GTSNPN and CDR2 is SVGIG (reference sequence). The DNA for the CDR3 is TGTGCCTGGAGTGGGACAGGCTCTTCACCCCTCCACTTT. It is translated as CAWSGTGSSPLHF.

This clone was detected once. This rearrangement joins TRBV5-4 to TRBJ2-6; possibly TRBD2 for D (7 bases). CDR1 is SGHNT, CDR2 YYREEE, per germline (reference sequence). CDR3 length equals 17 residues. V was clipped by 6 bases and J by 0 bases, with 16 bases between them. Here the CDR3 reads CASTVGGGHSGANVLTF. The CDR3 bases are TGTGCCAGCACCGTCGGCGGGGGCCACTCTGGGGCCAACGTCCTGACTTTC.

This chain uses TRBV6-5 with TRBJ1-5; D gene unclear. Trimming cost V 5 bases and J 0 bases, with 5 bases left between them. Germline CDR1 MNHEY, CDR2 SVGAGI. The CDR3 extends over 13 amino acids. The chain's CDR3 is CASSQHSNQPQHF. In nucleotides, the CDR3 is TGTGCCAGCAGTCAACATAGCAATCAGCCCCAGCATTTT.

The chain recombines TRBV2 with TRBJ1-4; D is ambiguous. Looked up from germline, CDR1 is SNHLY and CDR2 is FYNNEI. This CDR3 is built from 12 residues. V was pared by 3 bases and J by 2 bases, with 1 base between. CDR3 sequence (DNA): TGTGCCAGCAGTGATACTAATGAAAAACTGTTTTTT. This translates into CASSDTNEKLFF. The variable domain in full, with the rest retrieved from reference TRBV2 and TRBJ1-4, is EPEVTQTPSHQVTQMGQEVILRCVPISNHLYFYWYRQILGQKVEFLVSFYNNEISEKSEIFDDQFSVERPDGSNFTLKIRSTKLEDSAMYFCASSDTNEKLFFGSGTQLSVL.

V and J are TRBV5-1 and TRBJ1-3, with D perhaps matching TRBD1 (5 bases). CDR1 and CDR2 from the germline V gene are SGHRS and YFSETQ. This CDR3 has 16 amino acids. V gave up 2 bases and J gave up 2 bases, with 14 bases separating them. The CDR3 DNA reads TGCGCCAGCAGCTTAGAGGCAGGGATCACTGGAAACACCATATATTTT. This gives the protein CASSLEAGITGNTIYF.